Shown below are 10 T cell receptor beta chains from a single sample sequenced in a study of T cell clonotyping in hematopoietic cell transplantation (dated by TCRdb to the early 2020s). The protocol used for the library was the immunoSEQ multiplex PCR assay. In its TCRdb copy, this immuneACCESS table keeps in-frame sequences only and misses some clones. Where compared with another copy, unresolved V genes explain less than half of these, and the others have no known cause. The sample table contains about 16,000 clones; only one count was recorded for roughly nine tenths of them. Jointly, the top ten make up roughly 2.5% of the sample. The sequenced material came from peripheral blood mononuclear cells. The receptors come from a man in his fifties or sixties in good health. Some clones in this sample may be carry-over from other donors' samples.

CDR3 sequence (DNA): TGTGCCAGCAGTTACCGAGGCCTAGGTCCAGGGGAGCAGTACTTC. Translation gives CASSYRGLGPGEQYF. The J gene is TRBJ2-7, the V gene TRBV6-5, with D possibly TRBD1 on 5 matching bases. CDR3 size: 15 residues. Trimming pared 2 bases from V and 7 bases from J, leaving 18 bases between. Germline-derived CDR1 and CDR2 are MNHEY and SVGAGI.

The V and J genes are TRBV19 and TRBJ1-6, with 8 bases lining up with TRBD1. The trim removed 5 bases at V and 7 bases at J, leaving 4 bases unmatched. Germline V gene data show CDR1 as LNHDA and CDR2 as SQIVND (reference sequence). The CDR3 sequence is 14 residues long. The chain's CDR3 is CASSPRGQNSPLHF. In DNA, the CDR3 is TGTGCCAGTAGTCCCAGGGGGCAAAATTCACCCCTCCACTTT.

The gene calls are TRBV28 and TRBJ1-2; D is perhaps TRBD1 (5 bases). V lost 3 bases and J 7 bases, leaving 12 bases between the germline ends. This CDR3 contains 13 residues. CDR1 is MDHEN, CDR2 SYDVKM, per germline. The CDR3 is CASSLHRLSGYTF. The CDR3 coding sequence is TGTGCCAGCAGTTTGCACAGGTTGAGTGGCTACACCTTC.

The CDR3 nucleotides read TGCGCCAGCAGCACGGGACAGGGGGTCACTGAAGCTTTCTTT. Amino acids: CASSTGQGVTEAFF. The V gene is TRBV5-1, the J gene TRBJ1-1; 11 bases match TRBD1. From germline, CDR1 is SGHRS and CDR2 YFSETQ. The CDR3 runs to 14 residues. V lost 4 bases, J lost 4 bases, and 3 bases stayed unmatched.

This clone occurred once. CDR3 sequence: CASSLDRANEQFF. The CDR3 DNA reads as TGTGCCAGCAGCTTAGACAGGGCCAATGAGCAGTTCTTC. The chain combines TRBV7-6 with TRBJ2-1; a weak D match, TRBD1 (6 bases). The CDR3 spans 13 residues. V lost 1 base to trimming and J lost 6 bases, with 7 bases between them. CDR1 is SGHVS and CDR2 is FNYEAQ in the germline V gene. Using reference TRBV7-6 and TRBJ2-1 for the parts outside the CDR3, the full variable domain is GAGVSQSPRYKVTKRGQDVALRCDPISGHVSLYWYRQALGQGPEFLTYFNYEAQQDKSGLPNDRFSAERPEGSISTLTIQRTEQRDSAMYRCASSLDRANEQFFGPGTRLTVL.

The chain links TRBV5-1 to TRBJ2-7; 11 bases agree with TRBD2. CDR3 length equals 14 residues. Looked up from germline, CDR1 is SGHRS and CDR2 is YFSETQ. Trimming at V came to 0 bases and at J to 7 bases, leaving 3 bases not matched to a gene. The CDR3 DNA reads as TGCGCCAGCAGCTTGGTCACTAGCGGGGGAGAGCAGTACTTC. The encoded protein is CASSLVTSGGEQYF.

The chain joins TRBV28 to TRBJ1-5, with TRBD1 matching over 9 bases. With 5 bases clipped from V and 9 bases from J, the junction kept 5 bases outside the gene matches. Germline V lookup: CDR1 MDHEN, CDR2 SYDVKM. This CDR3 region has 13 residues. This CDR3 reads CASSTGGLRPQHF. DNA for the CDR3: TGTGCCAGCAGTACAGGGGGCCTGAGGCCCCAGCATTTT.

The chain combines TRBV6-5 with TRBJ1-1; no clear D. This CDR3 region has 15 residues. Between the trimmed V and J ends, which lost 6 bases and 0 bases, there was a span of 14 bases. The germline V gene has CDR1 MNHEY and CDR2 SVGAGI. CDR3 in DNA: TGTGCCAGCAGGCCGGCGAGGAATTTGAACACTGAAGCTTTCTTT. Its translation is CASRPARNLNTEAFF.

The genes are TRBV5-1 and TRBJ2-6; D ambiguous. Trimming removed 3 bases at V and 0 bases at J, with 7 bases between. Germline loops: CDR1 SGHRS, CDR2 YFSETQ. This CDR3 has 15 residues. Here the CDR3 DNA reads TGCGCCAGCAGCTACACCAGCTCTGGGGCCAACGTCCTGACTTTC. This gives the protein CASSYTSSGANVLTF. The full variable domain, its missing parts supplied by reference TRBV5-1 and TRBJ2-6, is KAGVTQTPRYLIKTRGQQVTLSCSPISGHRSVSWYQQTPGQGLQFLFEYFSETQRNKGNFPGRFSGRQFSNSRSEMNVSTLELGDSALYLCASSYTSSGANVLTFGAGSRLTVL.

The chain employs TRBV30 and TRBJ1-1; D remains unclear. V was trimmed by 4 bases and J by 7 bases, leaving 16 bases between them. The CDR3 is 13 amino acids. Per germline, CDR1 GTSNPN and CDR2 SVGIG (reference sequence). The CDR3 DNA follows: TGTGCCTGGATGGGCAGGTCTCGGGGTGAAGCTTTCTTT. This sequence encodes CAWMGRSRGEAFF.